The 14 T cell receptor beta chains below all came from one sample that was sequenced in a study of cytomegalovirus exposure and HLA in healthy donors. Profiling relied on immunoSEQ multiplex PCR, and the TCRdb table lists in-frame clones only, not all of them. The sample holds more than 140,000 clones; roughly nine tenths are singletons and the top ten take 2.5% to 4%. The sample comprised PBMCs. All receptors derive from a woman aged 18 to 35 in good health and CMV-seropositive.

The rearrangement uses TRBV2 and TRBJ2-1; 9 bases fit TRBD1. Germline-derived CDR1 and CDR2 are SNHLY and FYNNEI. The CDR3 contains 18 residues. J lost 4 bases, V lost 5 bases, and 15 bases had no gene match. The CDR3 loop reads CASSYPMGDRDLYNEQFF. The CDR3 DNA is TGTGCCAGCAGTTACCCAATGGGGGACAGGGATTTGTACAATGAGCAGTTCTTC.

The rearrangement joins TRBV30 to TRBJ2-7; 7 bases fit TRBD1. The CDR3 has 17 amino acids. V shed 0 bases and J 9 bases; nucleotides not matched to a gene: 20. In germline, CDR1 is GTSNPN, CDR2 SVGIG (reference sequence). This CDR3 reads CAWSVQAGGVAGVGQYF. CDR3 in DNA: TGTGCCTGGAGTGTACAGGCAGGGGGAGTAGCCGGGGTTGGGCAGTACTTC.

J is TRBJ2-7 and V is TRBV6-5; perhaps TRBD1 as D (6 bases). The germline CDR1 and CDR2 sequences are MNHEY and SVGAGI. The CDR3 runs 14 residues. Trimming removed 7 bases at V and 3 bases at J, with 16 bases between. The CDR3 spells CASTDRSTNYEQYF. CDR3 nucleotides: TGTGCCAGCACCGACAGGTCGACTAACTACGAGCAGTACTTC.

The CDR3 is CASSPPGYNEQFF. The CDR3 bases are TGTGCCAGCAGCCCGCCGGGCTACAATGAGCAGTTCTTC. The chain couples TRBV14 to TRBJ2-1, with unresolved D. Germline values: CDR1 SGHDN, CDR2 FVKESK. The V end lost 4 bases, the J end lost 3 bases, and 7 bases lay between the germline ends. The CDR3 has 13 amino acids.

J is TRBJ2-3 and V is TRBV5-6, with TRBD2 matching over 12 bases. Germline CDR1 and CDR2: SGHDT and YYEEEE. J gave up 6 bases and V 4 bases, and 9 bases lay outside the gene matches. The CDR3 length is 16 residues. The CDR3 sequence: CASSLGLAGTRDTQYF. The DNA for the CDR3 is TGTGCCAGCAGCCTTGGACTAGCGGGGACAAGGGATACGCAGTATTTT.

This chain connects TRBV11-2 to TRBJ2-7, with 9 bases aligning to TRBD1. The germline V gene has CDR1 SGHAT and CDR2 FQNNGV. V trimming: 5 bases; J trimming: 2 bases; junction bases outside the gene matches: 7. CDR3 length: 15 amino acids. The CDR3 is CASSTNRDRAYEQYF. In nucleotides, the CDR3 is TGTGCCAGCAGCACAAACCGGGACAGGGCCTACGAGCAGTACTTC.

The CDR3 loop is CASTGQFGPGANVLTF. CDR3 coding DNA: TGTGCCAGCACTGGACAGTTCGGACCTGGGGCCAACGTCCTGACTTTC. The chain employs TRBV2 and TRBJ2-6, with a tentative D call TRBD1 (6 bases). Germline V CDR1 and CDR2: SNHLY, FYNNEI. The CDR3 is made up of 16 amino acids. With 7 bases removed from V and 2 bases from J, the gap between germline ends came to 15 bases. Together with reference TRBV2 and TRBJ2-6, the CDR3 gives the full variable domain: EPEVTQTPSHQVTQMGQEVILRCVPISNHLYFYWYRQILGQKVEFLVSFYNNEISEKSEIFDDQFSVERPDGSNFTLKIRSTKLEDSAMYFCASTGQFGPGANVLTFGAGSRLTVL.

The chain couples TRBV29-1 to TRBJ2-7; 8 bases align to TRBD1. Trimming removed 5 bases from V and 5 bases from J; junction bases left unmatched: 5. The CDR3 totals 12 residues. Germline V CDR1 and CDR2: SQVTM, ANQGSEA. CDR3 amino acids: CSVTARGHEQYF. The DNA of the CDR3 is TGCAGCGTTACGGCCAGGGGGCACGAGCAGTACTTC.

The rearrangement links TRBV6-5 to TRBJ2-7, with 8 bases aligning to TRBD1. Germline assignment: CDR1 MNHEY and CDR2 SVGAGI. The CDR3 is 15 amino acids. J gave up 4 bases and V 4 bases, and 9 bases lay outside the gene matches. The CDR3 DNA is TGTGCCAGCAGTTCCGTCAGGGGGCTGAGGTACGAGCAGTACTTC. Protein product: CASSSVRGLRYEQYF.

V gene TRBV10-3 combines with J gene TRBJ1-2, with 9 bases lining up with TRBD1. The germline V gene encodes CDR1 ENHRY and CDR2 SYGVKD. The junction had 4 bases not matched to a gene; V was cut back by 4 bases and J by 1 base. The length of the CDR3 is 15 residues. The CDR3 protein is CAISGTGDSNYGYTF. The CDR3 bases are TGTGCCATCAGTGGGACAGGGGATAGTAACTATGGCTACACCTTC.

The chain links TRBV7-9 to TRBJ1-1, with a tentative D call TRBD1 (5 bases). This CDR3 is 14 amino acids long. Trimming pared 0 bases from V and 4 bases from J, leaving 9 bases between. The germline CDR1 and CDR2 sequences are SEHNR and FQNEAQ (reference sequence). The CDR3 coding sequence is TGTGCCAGCAGCTTAGCGCTCGGGGGCACTGAAGCTTTCTTT. Translation: CASSLALGGTEAFF.

The chain is built from TRBV5-1 and TRBJ2-1, with D hard to call. Trimming took 4 bases from V and 0 from J, leaving 14 bases between them. Germline V gene lookup returns CDR1 SGHRS and CDR2 YFSETQ. This CDR3 contains 16 residues. In DNA, the CDR3 is TGCGCCAGCAGCCCCGGCGGCTTGAGCTCCTACAATGAGCAGTTCTTC. Its protein product is CASSPGGLSSYNEQFF.

This clone has only one observation. The rearrangement uses TRBV11-3 and TRBJ1-1; TRBD1 matches at 7 bases. The germline V gene encodes CDR1 SGHNT and CDR2 YENEEA. V shed 6 bases, J shed 4 bases, and the junction held 11 bases outside the gene matches. CDR3 length equals 15 residues. This CDR3 reads CASRFNRGSPTEAFF. CDR3 bases: TGTGCCAGCAGGTTCAACAGGGGCTCCCCCACTGAAGCTTTCTTT.

The chain uses TRBV5-1 and TRBJ1-1; 8 bases match TRBD1. CDR1 and CDR2 from the germline V gene are SGHRS and YFSETQ. Trimming took 4 bases from V and 11 from J; bases not matched to a gene: 7. The CDR3 totals 12 residues. CDR3 loop: CASSGQGLRAFF. As DNA, the CDR3 is TGCGCCAGCAGCGGACAGGGCCTTCGGGCTTTCTTT.